The 3 T cell receptor beta chains listed next were all sequenced from one sample in a study of blood T cell repertoires in COVID-19. The assay was immunoSEQ multiplex PCR, and TCRdb's table has in-frame clones only and misses some. The table lists under 140,000 clones, approximately 90% of them singletons. Material for sequencing was peripheral blood. These receptors were collected from a woman between 50 and 59 years old with acute or convalescent COVID-19.

This clone was seen a handful of times. The CDR3 DNA follows: TGTGCCAGCAGTGGACACGCGAACACCGGGGAGCTGTTTTTT. This codes for CASSGHANTGELFF. V usage is TRBV2 and J usage is TRBJ2-2; no firm D call. The V and J ends lost 4 bases and 0 bases respectively, with 6 bases between them. The CDR3 spans 14 residues. CDR1 and CDR2 (germline): SNHLY, FYNNEI.

The chain employs TRBV7-6 and TRBJ2-1; TRBD2 aligns across 7 bases. The CDR3 runs to 16 residues. From germline, CDR1 is SGHVS and CDR2 FNYEAQ. With 5 bases clipped from V and 2 bases from J, the junction kept 9 bases outside the gene matches. The CDR3 here is CASSLTGGHTYNEQFF. In DNA, the CDR3 is TGTGCCAGCAGCCTCACGGGGGGTCATACCTACAATGAGCAGTTCTTC. Based on the CDR3 plus reference TRBV7-6 and TRBJ2-1, the full variable domain is GAGVSQSPRYKVTKRGQDVALRCDPISGHVSLYWYRQALGQGPEFLTYFNYEAQQDKSGLPNDRFSAERPEGSISTLTIQRTEQRDSAMYRCASSLTGGHTYNEQFFGPGTRLTVL.

The chain carries TRBV20-1 and TRBJ2-5; TRBD2 is a possible D gene (5 bases). The V end lost 6 bases, the J end lost 3 bases, and 8 bases lay between the germline ends. CDR3 length: 11 amino acids. The germline CDR1 and CDR2 sequences are DFQATT and SNEGSKA (reference sequence). Here the CDR3 reads CSASSKETQYF. The CDR3 region has the DNA TGCAGTGCCTCTAGCAAAGAGACCCAGTACTTC.